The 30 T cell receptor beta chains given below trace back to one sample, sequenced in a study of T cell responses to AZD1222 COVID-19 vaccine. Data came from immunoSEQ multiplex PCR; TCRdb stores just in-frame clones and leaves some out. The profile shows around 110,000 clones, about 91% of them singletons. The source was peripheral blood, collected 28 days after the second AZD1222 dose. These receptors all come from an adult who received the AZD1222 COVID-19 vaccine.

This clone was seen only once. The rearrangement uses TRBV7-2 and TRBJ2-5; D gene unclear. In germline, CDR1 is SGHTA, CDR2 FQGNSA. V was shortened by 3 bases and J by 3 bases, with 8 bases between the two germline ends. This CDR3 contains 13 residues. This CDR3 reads CASSFFTEETQYF. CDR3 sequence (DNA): TGTGCCAGCAGCTTTTTTACAGAAGAGACCCAGTACTTC. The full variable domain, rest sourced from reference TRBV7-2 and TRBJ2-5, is GAGVSQSPSNKVTEKGKDVELRCDPISGHTALYWYRQSLGQGLEFLIYFQGNSAPDKSGLPSDRFSAERTGGSVSTLTIQRTQQEDSAVYLCASSFFTEETQYFGPGTRLLVL.

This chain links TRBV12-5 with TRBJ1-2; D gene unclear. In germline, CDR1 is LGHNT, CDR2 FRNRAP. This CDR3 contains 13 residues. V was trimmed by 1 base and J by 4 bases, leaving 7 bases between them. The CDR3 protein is CASGLGPLYGYTF. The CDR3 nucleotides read TGTGCTAGTGGTTTGGGGCCGCTCTATGGCTACACCTTC.

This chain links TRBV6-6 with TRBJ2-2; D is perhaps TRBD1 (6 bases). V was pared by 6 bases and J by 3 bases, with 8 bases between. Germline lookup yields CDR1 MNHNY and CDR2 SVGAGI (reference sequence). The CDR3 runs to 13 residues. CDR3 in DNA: TGTGCCAGCAGCGGACAGTACACCGGGGAGCTGTTTTTT. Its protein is CASSGQYTGELFF.

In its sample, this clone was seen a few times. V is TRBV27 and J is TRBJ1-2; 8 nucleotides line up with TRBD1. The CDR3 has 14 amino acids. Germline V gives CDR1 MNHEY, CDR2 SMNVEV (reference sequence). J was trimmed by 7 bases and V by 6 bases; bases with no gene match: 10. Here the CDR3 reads CASSGGQGVFGYTF. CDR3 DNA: TGTGCCAGCAGCGGAGGACAGGGAGTGTTTGGCTACACCTTC.

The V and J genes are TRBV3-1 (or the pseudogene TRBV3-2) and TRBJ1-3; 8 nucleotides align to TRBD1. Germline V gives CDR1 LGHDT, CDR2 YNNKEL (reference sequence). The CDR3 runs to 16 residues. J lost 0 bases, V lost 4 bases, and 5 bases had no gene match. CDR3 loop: CASSPWTGFSGNTIYF. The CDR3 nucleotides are TGTGCCAGCAGCCCCTGGACAGGGTTCTCTGGAAACACCATATATTTT.

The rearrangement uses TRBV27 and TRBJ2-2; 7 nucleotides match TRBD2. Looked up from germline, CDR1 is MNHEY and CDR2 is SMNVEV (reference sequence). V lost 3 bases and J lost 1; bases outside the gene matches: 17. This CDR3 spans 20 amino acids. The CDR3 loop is CASSLGYVVLSGKNTGELFF. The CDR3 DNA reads TGTGCCAGCAGTTTGGGCTATGTGGTACTGAGCGGGAAGAACACCGGGGAGCTGTTTTTT.

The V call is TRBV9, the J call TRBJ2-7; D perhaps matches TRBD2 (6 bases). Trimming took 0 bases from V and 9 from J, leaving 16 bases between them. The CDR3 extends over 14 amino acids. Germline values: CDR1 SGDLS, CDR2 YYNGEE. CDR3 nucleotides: TGTGCCAGCAGCGTAGGGGTGGGGGGACCCTGGCAGTACTTC. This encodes CASSVGVGGPWQYF.

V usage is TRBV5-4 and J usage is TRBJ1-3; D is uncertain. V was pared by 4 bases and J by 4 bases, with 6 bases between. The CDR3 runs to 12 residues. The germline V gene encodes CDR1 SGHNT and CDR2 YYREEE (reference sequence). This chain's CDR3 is CASSTEGNTIYF. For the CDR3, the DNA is TGTGCCAGCAGCACAGAGGGAAACACCATATATTTT. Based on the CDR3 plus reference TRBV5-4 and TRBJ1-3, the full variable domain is ETGVTQSPTHLIKTRGQQVTLRCSSQSGHNTVSWYQQALGQGPQFIFQYYREEENGRGNFPPRFSGLQFPNYSSELNVNALELDDSALYLCASSTEGNTIYFGEGSWLTVV.

This CDR3 is CASSHRVGRGDRNQPQHF. CDR3 coding DNA: TGTGCCAGCAGCCACAGGGTGGGGAGGGGAGATCGCAATCAGCCCCAGCATTTT. The genes are TRBV16 and TRBJ1-5, with D perhaps TRBD1 (5 bases). The CDR3 sequence is 18 residues long. V shed 3 bases and J shed 2 bases, with 20 bases lying between them. CDR1 is KGHSY, CDR2 FQNENV, per germline. The entire variable domain, with the rest obtained from reference TRBV16 and TRBJ1-5, is as follows: GEEVAQTPKHLVRGEGQKAKLYCAPIKGHSYVFWYQQVLKNEFKFLISFQNENVFDETGMPKERFSAKCLPNSPCSLEIQATKLEDSAVYFCASSHRVGRGDRNQPQHFGDGTRLSIL.

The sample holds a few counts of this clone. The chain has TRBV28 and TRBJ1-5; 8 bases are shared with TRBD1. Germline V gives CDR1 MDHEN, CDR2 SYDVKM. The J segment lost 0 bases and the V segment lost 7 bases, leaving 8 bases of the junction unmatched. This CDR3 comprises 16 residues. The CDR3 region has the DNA TGTGCCAGCACCCAGGACAGGGAAGTTAGCAATCAGCCCCAGCATTTT. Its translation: CASTQDREVSNQPQHF.

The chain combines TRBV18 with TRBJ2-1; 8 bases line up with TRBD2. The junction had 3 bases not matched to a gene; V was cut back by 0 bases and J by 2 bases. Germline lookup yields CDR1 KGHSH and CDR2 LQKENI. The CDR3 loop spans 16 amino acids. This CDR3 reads CASSPPGSGTYNEQFF. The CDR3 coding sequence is TGTGCCAGCTCACCACCGGGTAGCGGGACCTACAATGAGCAGTTCTTC.

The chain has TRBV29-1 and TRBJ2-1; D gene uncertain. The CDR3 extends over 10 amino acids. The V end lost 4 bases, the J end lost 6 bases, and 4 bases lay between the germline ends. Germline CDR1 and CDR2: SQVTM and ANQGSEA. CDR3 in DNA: TGCAGCGTTGGGGGCAATGAGCAGTTCTTC. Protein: CSVGGNEQFF.

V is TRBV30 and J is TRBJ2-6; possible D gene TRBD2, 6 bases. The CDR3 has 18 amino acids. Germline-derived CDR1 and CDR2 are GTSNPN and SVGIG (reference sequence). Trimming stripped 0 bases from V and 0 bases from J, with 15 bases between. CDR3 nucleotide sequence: TGTGCCTGGAGTGTGGGGCCGGGGGTTCCCTCTGGGGCCAACGTCCTGACTTTC. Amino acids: CAWSVGPGVPSGANVLTF.

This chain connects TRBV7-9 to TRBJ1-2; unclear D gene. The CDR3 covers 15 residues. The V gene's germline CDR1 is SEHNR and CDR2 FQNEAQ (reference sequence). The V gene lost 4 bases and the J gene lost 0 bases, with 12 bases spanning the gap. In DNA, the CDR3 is TGTGCCAGCAGCTCTCCTCCCGGGCCTAACTATGGCTACACCTTC. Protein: CASSSPPGPNYGYTF.

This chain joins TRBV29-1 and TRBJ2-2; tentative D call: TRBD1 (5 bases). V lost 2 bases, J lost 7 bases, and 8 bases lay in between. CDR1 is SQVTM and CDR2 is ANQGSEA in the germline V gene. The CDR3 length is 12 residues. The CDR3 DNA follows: TGCAGCGTTGAACAGGGAAACGGGGAGCTGTTTTTT. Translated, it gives CSVEQGNGELFF.

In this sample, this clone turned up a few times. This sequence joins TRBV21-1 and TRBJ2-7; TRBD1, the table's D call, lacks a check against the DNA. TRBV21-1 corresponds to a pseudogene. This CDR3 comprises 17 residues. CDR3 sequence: CASSKDHRAPDRNEQYF. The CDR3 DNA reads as TGTGCCAGCAGCAAGGACCACCGGGCCCCGGACAGGAATGAGCAGTACTTC.

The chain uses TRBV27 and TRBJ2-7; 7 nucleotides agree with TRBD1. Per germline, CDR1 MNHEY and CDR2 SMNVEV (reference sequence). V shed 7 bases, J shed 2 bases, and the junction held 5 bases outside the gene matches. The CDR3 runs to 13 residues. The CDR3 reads CASTGTATYEQYF. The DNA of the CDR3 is TGTGCCAGCACCGGGACAGCGACCTACGAGCAGTACTTC.

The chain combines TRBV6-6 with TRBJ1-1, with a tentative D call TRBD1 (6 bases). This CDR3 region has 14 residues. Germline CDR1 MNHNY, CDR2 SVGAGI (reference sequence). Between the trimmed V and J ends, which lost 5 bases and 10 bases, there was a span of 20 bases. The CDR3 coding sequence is TGTGCCAGCAGTAGCACCGGGACAATAGTAGGAGCTTTCTTT. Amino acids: CASSSTGTIVGAFF.

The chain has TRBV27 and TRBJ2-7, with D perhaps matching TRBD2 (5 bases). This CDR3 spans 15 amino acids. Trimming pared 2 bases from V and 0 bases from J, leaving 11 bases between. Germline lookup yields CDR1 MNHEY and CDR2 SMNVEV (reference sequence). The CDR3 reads CASSLNSVSSYEQYF. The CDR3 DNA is TGTGCCAGCAGTTTAAATAGCGTAAGCTCCTACGAGCAGTACTTC.

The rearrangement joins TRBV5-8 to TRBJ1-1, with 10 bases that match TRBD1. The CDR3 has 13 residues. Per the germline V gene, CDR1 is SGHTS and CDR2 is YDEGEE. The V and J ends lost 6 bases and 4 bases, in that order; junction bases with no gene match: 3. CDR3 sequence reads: CASIDRGPTEAFF. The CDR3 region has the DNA TGTGCCAGCATCGACAGGGGGCCCACTGAAGCTTTCTTT. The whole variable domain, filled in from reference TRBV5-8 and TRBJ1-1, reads EAGVTQSPTHLIKTRGQQATLRCSPISGHTSVYWYQQALGLGLQFLLWYDEGEERNRGNFPPRFSGRQFPNYSSELNVNALELEDSALYLCASIDRGPTEAFFGQGTRLTVV.

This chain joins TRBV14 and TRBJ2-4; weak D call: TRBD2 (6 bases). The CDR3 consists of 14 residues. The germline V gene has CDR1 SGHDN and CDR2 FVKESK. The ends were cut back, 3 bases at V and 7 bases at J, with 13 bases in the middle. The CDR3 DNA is TGTGCCAGCAGCCATGGAGGGTCTGGGAACATTCAGTACTTC. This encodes CASSHGGSGNIQYF. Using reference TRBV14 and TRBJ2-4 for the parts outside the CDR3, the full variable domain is EAGVTQFPSHSVIEKGQTVTLRCDPISGHDNLYWYRRVMGKEIKFLLHFVKESKQDESGMPNNRFLAERTGGTYSTLKVQPAELEDSGVYFCASSHGGSGNIQYFGAGTRLSVL.

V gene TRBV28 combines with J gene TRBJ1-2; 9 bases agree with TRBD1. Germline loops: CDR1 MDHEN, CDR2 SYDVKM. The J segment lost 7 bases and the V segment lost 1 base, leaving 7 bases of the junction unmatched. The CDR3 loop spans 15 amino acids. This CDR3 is CASSLSGTGLIGYTF. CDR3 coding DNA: TGTGCCAGCAGTTTATCCGGGACAGGGTTAATTGGCTACACCTTC.

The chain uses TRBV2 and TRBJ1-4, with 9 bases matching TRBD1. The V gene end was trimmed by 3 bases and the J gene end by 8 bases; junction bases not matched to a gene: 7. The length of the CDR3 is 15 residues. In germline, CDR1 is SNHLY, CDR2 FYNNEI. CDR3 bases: TGTGCCAGCAGTGATACGGGACAGGGTGGGGAAAAACTGTTTTTT. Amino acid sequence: CASSDTGQGGEKLFF.

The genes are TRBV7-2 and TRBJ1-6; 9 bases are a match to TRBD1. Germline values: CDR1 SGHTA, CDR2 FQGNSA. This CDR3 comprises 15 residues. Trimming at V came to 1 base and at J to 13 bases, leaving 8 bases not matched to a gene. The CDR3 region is CASSLVGDREAPLHF. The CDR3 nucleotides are TGTGCCAGCAGCTTAGTTGGGGACAGGGAGGCGCCCCTCCACTTT.

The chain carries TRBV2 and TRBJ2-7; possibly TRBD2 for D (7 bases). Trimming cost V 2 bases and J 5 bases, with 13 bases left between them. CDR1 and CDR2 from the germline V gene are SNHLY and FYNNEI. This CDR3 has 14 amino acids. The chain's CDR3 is CASSEREGGDEQYF. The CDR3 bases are TGTGCCAGCAGTGAAAGGGAGGGGGGGGACGAGCAGTACTTC.

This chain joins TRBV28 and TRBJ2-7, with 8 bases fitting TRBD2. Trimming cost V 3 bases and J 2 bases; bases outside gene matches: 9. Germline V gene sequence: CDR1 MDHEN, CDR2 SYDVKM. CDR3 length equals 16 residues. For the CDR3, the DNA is TGTGCCAGCAGTTTTCTTTCGGCGGGAGGTACCTACGAGCAGTACTTC. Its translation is CASSFLSAGGTYEQYF.

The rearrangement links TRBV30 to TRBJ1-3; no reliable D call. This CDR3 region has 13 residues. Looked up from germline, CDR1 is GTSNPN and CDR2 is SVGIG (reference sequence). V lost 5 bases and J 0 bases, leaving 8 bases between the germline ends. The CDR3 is CAWESYSGNTIYF. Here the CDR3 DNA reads TGTGCCTGGGAATCCTACTCTGGAAACACCATATATTTT.

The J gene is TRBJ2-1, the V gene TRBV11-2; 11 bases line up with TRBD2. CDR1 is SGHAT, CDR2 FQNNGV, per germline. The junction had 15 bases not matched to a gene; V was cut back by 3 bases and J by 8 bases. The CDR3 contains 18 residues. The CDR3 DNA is TGTGCCAGCAGCTTCACCGGGACTAGCGGACCCCCAGGGTATGAGCAGTTCTTC. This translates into CASSFTGTSGPPGYEQFF.

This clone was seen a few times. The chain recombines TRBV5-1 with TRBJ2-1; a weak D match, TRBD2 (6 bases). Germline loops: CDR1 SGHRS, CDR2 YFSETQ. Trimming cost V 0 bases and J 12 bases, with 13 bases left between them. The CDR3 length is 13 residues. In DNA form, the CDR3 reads TGCGCCAGCAGCTTGGCCAGCGCGACTAGGCAGTTCTTC. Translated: CASSLASATRQFF.

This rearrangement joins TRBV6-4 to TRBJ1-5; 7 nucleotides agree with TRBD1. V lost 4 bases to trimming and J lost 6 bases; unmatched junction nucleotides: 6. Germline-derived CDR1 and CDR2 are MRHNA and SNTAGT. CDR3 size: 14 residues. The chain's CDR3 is CASSVEQGSQPQHF. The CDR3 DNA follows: TGTGCCAGCAGTGTTGAACAGGGGAGTCAGCCCCAGCATTTT.